Shown below are 27 T cell receptor beta chains from a single sample sequenced in a study of blood T cell repertoires in COVID-19. This table comes from immunoSEQ multiplex PCR, and its TCRdb copy is limited to in-frame clones, with some not included. The data show approximately 260,000 clones, 75% to 90% seen once. What was sequenced was peripheral blood. These receptor sequences come from a man in his sixties who had recovered from COVID-19.

The chain employs TRBV2 and TRBJ1-6; a weak D match, TRBD1 (5 bases). This CDR3 is built from 19 residues. The germline V gene encodes CDR1 SNHLY and CDR2 FYNNEI. V gave up 0 bases and J gave up 7 bases, with 22 bases separating them. CDR3 region: CASSEALGAGNLNNSPLHF. CDR3 in DNA: TGTGCCAGCAGTGAAGCGCTTGGGGCAGGGAACCTAAACAATTCACCCCTCCACTTT.

This chain connects TRBV2 to TRBJ1-4; D ambiguous. V was shortened by 8 bases and J by 4 bases, with 11 bases between the two germline ends. The germline CDR1 and CDR2 sequences are SNHLY and FYNNEI. The length of the CDR3 is 13 residues. CDR3 coding DNA: TGTGCCAGCTCAGTCATATATAATGAAAAACTGTTTTTT. Protein: CASSVIYNEKLFF.

CDR3 residues: CASSFSGIGELFF. CDR3 DNA sequence: TGTGCCAGCAGCTTCTCAGGGATCGGGGAGCTGTTTTTT. The chain carries TRBV7-2 and TRBJ2-2, with D perhaps matching TRBD1 (5 bases). Germline V gives CDR1 SGHTA, CDR2 FQGNSA. CDR3 length: 13 amino acids. V lost 3 bases and J 7 bases, leaving 9 bases between the germline ends. The variable domain in full, completed from reference TRBV7-2 and TRBJ2-2, reads GAGVSQSPSNKVTEKGKDVELRCDPISGHTALYWYRQSLGQGLEFLIYFQGNSAPDKSGLPSDRFSAERTGGSVSTLTIQRTQQEDSAVYLCASSFSGIGELFFGEGSRLTVL.

The rearrangement uses TRBV11-2 and TRBJ2-4; no definite D call. V lost 2 bases and J lost 7, with 12 bases in between. CDR3 length: 14 residues. Per germline, CDR1 SGHAT and CDR2 FQNNGV. The DNA for the CDR3 is TGTGCCAGCAGCTTATATCGCAGCGATAACATTCAGTACTTC. It yields the protein CASSLYRSDNIQYF.

The J gene is TRBJ1-2, the V gene TRBV10-3, with 9 bases matching TRBD1. Per germline, CDR1 ENHRY and CDR2 SYGVKD. The CDR3 consists of 13 residues. The trim removed 6 bases at V and 4 bases at J, leaving 3 bases unmatched. The CDR3 is CAIRKTGGYGYTF. CDR3 nucleotide sequence: TGTGCCATCAGGAAGACAGGGGGCTATGGCTACACCTTC.

The rearrangement joins TRBV2 to TRBJ2-1, with 10 nucleotides matching TRBD2. From germline, CDR1 is SNHLY and CDR2 FYNNEI. The V gene end was trimmed by 4 bases and the J gene end by 4 bases; junction bases not matched to a gene: 4. This CDR3 is 15 amino acids long. CDR3 DNA: TGTGCCAGCAGTGCTAGCGGGAGACGATACAATGAGCAGTTCTTC. It yields the protein CASSASGRRYNEQFF.

V usage is TRBV28 and J usage is TRBJ2-4; the D gene is possibly TRBD1 (6 bases). This CDR3 comprises 13 residues. The V end lost 2 bases, the J end lost 9 bases, and 11 bases lay between the germline ends. Germline loops: CDR1 MDHEN, CDR2 SYDVKM. CDR3 region: CASSLPAGAIQYF. CDR3 DNA sequence: TGTGCCAGCAGTTTACCGGCAGGGGCCATTCAGTACTTC. Using reference TRBV28 and TRBJ2-4 for the parts outside the CDR3, the full variable domain is DVKVTQSSRYLVKRTGEKVFLECVQDMDHENMFWYRQDPGLGLRLIYFSYDVKMKEKGDIPEGYSVSREKKERFSLILESASTNQTSMYLCASSLPAGAIQYFGAGTRLSVL.

This clone has only a few counts. The chain combines TRBV28 with TRBJ2-7; the match to TRBD1 covers 9 bases. The germline V gene encodes CDR1 MDHEN and CDR2 SYDVKM. V gave up 6 bases and J gave up 1 base; unmatched junction bases: 7. This CDR3 is 15 amino acids long. CDR3 bases: TGTGCCAGCAGCCCAAGGGGACAGGGTTCCTACGAGCAGTACTTC. Its translation is CASSPRGQGSYEQYF.

The chain couples TRBV2 to TRBJ1-3; D is possibly TRBD1 (6 bases). CDR3 length equals 12 residues. CDR1 and CDR2 (germline): SNHLY, FYNNEI. Trimming removed 5 bases at V and 7 bases at J, with 9 bases between. For the CDR3, the DNA is TGTGCCAGCAGTTCAGGGGCCAACACCATATATTTT. Its translation is CASSSGANTIYF.

The chain has TRBV6-2 or TRBV6-3 and TRBJ1-2; a weak D match, TRBD1 (5 bases). The CDR3 has 13 amino acids. Per germline, CDR1 MNHEY and CDR2 SVGEGT. The V and J ends lost 4 bases and 7 bases respectively, with 13 bases between them. CDR3 sequence reads: CASSFGRVGGYTF. CDR3 coding DNA: TGTGCCAGCAGTTTTGGCAGGGTCGGTGGCTACACCTTC.

This clone has just a few counts. The chain carries TRBV27 and TRBJ2-1, with D perhaps matching TRBD2 (6 bases). Germline V gene lookup returns CDR1 MNHEY and CDR2 SMNVEV (reference sequence). Trimming removed 5 bases at V and 0 bases at J, with 11 bases between. The CDR3 is 15 amino acids. CDR3 residues: CASSQAGSSYNEQFF. CDR3 in DNA: TGTGCCAGCAGTCAGGCGGGGAGCTCCTACAATGAGCAGTTCTTC.

In this sample, this clone turned up a few times. The chain joins TRBV3-1 (or the pseudogene TRBV3-2) to TRBJ1-1, with unresolved D. V was cut by 4 bases and J by 4 bases, with 10 bases left in between. Germline CDR1 is LGHDT and CDR2 is YNNKEL (reference sequence). This CDR3 is 13 amino acids long. The CDR3 protein is CASSRGGSTEAFF. CDR3 bases: TGTGCCAGCAGCCGAGGAGGATCCACTGAAGCTTTCTTT.

This clone is a singleton in its sample. The chain has TRBV7-2 and TRBJ2-5; TRBD1 agrees at 7 bases. CDR3 length: 14 amino acids. Germline V gene sequence: CDR1 SGHTA, CDR2 FQGNSA. Trimming took 2 bases from V and 6 from J; bases not matched to a gene: 6. The chain's CDR3 is CASSLPGQKKTQYF. The CDR3 nucleotides read TGTGCCAGCAGCTTACCGGGACAGAAGAAGACCCAGTACTTC.

V and J are TRBV30 and TRBJ2-7, with a tentative D call TRBD2 (6 bases). This CDR3 comprises 14 residues. The germline gives CDR1 GTSNPN, CDR2 SVGIG (reference sequence). V gave up 2 bases and J gave up 1 base, with 12 bases separating them. The CDR3 reads CAWSLGLGSYEQYF. The DNA for the CDR3 is TGTGCCTGGAGTTTGGGACTCGGATCCTACGAGCAGTACTTC.

This chain uses TRBV18 with TRBJ1-2, with D perhaps TRBD1 (5 bases). V shed 3 bases and J shed 3 bases, with 11 bases lying between them. The CDR3 contains 14 residues. Germline CDR1 is KGHSH and CDR2 is LQKENI. The CDR3 nucleotides are TGTGCCAGCTCACCTCTGGGGGGAGACTATGGCTACACCTTC. This translates into CASSPLGGDYGYTF. Combining the CDR3 with reference TRBV18 and TRBJ1-2 gives the whole variable domain NAGVMQNPRHLVRRRGQEARLRCSPMKGHSHVYWYRQLPEEGLKFMVYLQKENIIDESGMPKERFSAEFPKEGPSILRIQQVVRGDSAAYFCASSPLGGDYGYTFGSGTRLTVV.

The V call is TRBV7-9, the J call TRBJ1-2; 8 bases match TRBD1. The trim removed 2 bases at V and 2 bases at J, leaving 4 bases unmatched. The CDR3 totals 15 residues. Looked up from germline, CDR1 is SEHNR and CDR2 is FQNEAQ (reference sequence). The CDR3 sequence: CASSLQGARNYGYTF. In DNA form, the CDR3 reads TGTGCCAGCAGCTTACAGGGGGCGCGAAACTATGGCTACACCTTC.

The gene calls are TRBV29-1 and TRBJ1-2; D is possibly TRBD1 (5 bases). Per the germline V gene, CDR1 is SQVTM and CDR2 is ANQGSEA. The CDR3 is 15 amino acids. With 0 bases removed from V and 2 bases from J, the gap between germline ends came to 13 bases. The CDR3 sequence: CSVEDPVTVNYGYTF. As DNA, the CDR3 is TGCAGCGTTGAAGATCCCGTGACAGTAAACTATGGCTACACCTTC. Drawing the rest from reference TRBV29-1 and TRBJ1-2, the complete variable domain is SAVISQKPSRDICQRGTSLTIQCQVDSQVTMMFWYRQQPGQSLTLIATANQGSEATYESGFVIDKFPISRPNLTFSTLTVSNMSPEDSSIYLCSVEDPVTVNYGYTFGSGTRLTVV.

This chain connects TRBV7-2 to TRBJ2-7, with TRBD1 matching 7 bases. The CDR3 sequence is 16 residues long. Germline V gene sequence: CDR1 SGHTA, CDR2 FQGNSA. Losses at the gene ends were 2 bases for V and 1 base for J; bases not matched to a gene: 8. The CDR3 is CASSLHPGQLSYEQYF. The CDR3 DNA is TGTGCCAGCAGCTTACACCCGGGACAGCTATCCTACGAGCAGTACTTC.

In this sample, this clone turned up a few times. The rearrangement joins TRBV7-9 to TRBJ1-1, with D unresolved. Trimming took off 1 base at V and 11 bases at J, with 11 bases between the two ends. This CDR3 has 12 amino acids. Germline V CDR1 and CDR2: SEHNR, FQNEAQ (reference sequence). For the CDR3, the DNA is TGTGCCAGCAGCTTAGATGCAGGTTACGCTTTCTTT. Protein sequence: CASSLDAGYAFF.

This clone has a handful of counts. The chain employs TRBV2 and TRBJ2-7; 15 bases are shared with TRBD2. The CDR3 loop spans 17 amino acids. Germline lookup yields CDR1 SNHLY and CDR2 FYNNEI. V shed 4 bases and J 3 bases; nucleotides not matched to a gene: 7. CDR3 residues: CASSGGLAGGIRYEQYF. CDR3 coding DNA: TGTGCCAGCAGTGGGGGACTAGCGGGGGGAATCCGCTACGAGCAGTACTTC. Filled out from reference TRBV2 and TRBJ2-7, the complete variable domain reads EPEVTQTPSHQVTQMGQEVILRCVPISNHLYFYWYRQILGQKVEFLVSFYNNEISEKSEIFDDQFSVERPDGSNFTLKIRSTKLEDSAMYFCASSGGLAGGIRYEQYFGPGTRLTVT.

This clone was observed once. The rearrangement joins TRBV6-5 to TRBJ1-5; 8 positions match TRBD1. Looked up from germline, CDR1 is MNHEY and CDR2 is SVGAGI. Trimming cost V 5 bases and J 7 bases; bases outside gene matches: 7. This CDR3 has 14 amino acids. The CDR3 spells CASSRRGREQPQHF. The CDR3 coding sequence is TGTGCCAGCAGTCGCAGGGGGCGAGAGCAGCCCCAGCATTTT.

V is TRBV7-9 and J is TRBJ1-1, with a possible D match to TRBD1 (5 bases). Trimming took off 5 bases at V and 1 base at J, with 14 bases between the two ends. Germline assignment: CDR1 SEHNR and CDR2 FQNEAQ (reference sequence). The CDR3 is 15 residues long. For the CDR3, the DNA is TGTGCCAGCAGCCCCCGCTTAGGGGCGAACACTGAAGCTTTCTTT. Protein sequence: CASSPRLGANTEAFF.

The rearrangement uses TRBV6-5 and TRBJ2-7, with TRBD1 as a possible D gene (6 bases). Germline values: CDR1 MNHEY, CDR2 SVGAGI. The length of the CDR3 is 15 residues. V was pared by 5 bases and J by 3 bases, with 17 bases between. CDR3 protein: CASSPTGPSNYEQYF. The CDR3 bases are TGTGCCAGCAGTCCGACAGGCCCTTCTAACTACGAGCAGTACTTC.

The chain recombines TRBV29-1 with TRBJ1-1; D unclear. V lost 3 bases and J lost 4, with 12 bases in between. The germline V gene has CDR1 SQVTM and CDR2 ANQGSEA. The CDR3 runs 13 residues. The CDR3 is CSVEEDPATEAFF. DNA of the CDR3: TGCAGCGTTGAGGAGGACCCAGCCACTGAAGCTTTCTTT.

CDR3 in DNA: TGTGCCAGCAGGGACCGGGGAGGGGACCAAGAGACCCAGTACTTC. Translated, it gives CASRDRGGDQETQYF. The chain links TRBV7-9 to TRBJ2-5, with TRBD2 matching 7 bases. The V gene's germline CDR1 is SEHNR and CDR2 FQNEAQ (reference sequence). CDR3 length: 15 residues. The ends lost 6 bases at V and 0 bases at J; junction bases unmatched: 7.

The rearrangement links TRBV21-1 to TRBJ2-1; the table's D call TRBD2 went unverified against the DNA. TRBV21-1 is reported as a pseudogene. The CDR3 spans 14 residues. The CDR3 protein is CASSKEAAGNEQFF. For the CDR3, the DNA is TGTGCCAGCAGCAAAGAGGCAGCGGGGAATGAGCAGTTCTTC.

The rearrangement joins TRBV19 to TRBJ1-1; D gene ambiguous. The CDR3 totals 14 residues. The germline V gene has CDR1 LNHDA and CDR2 SQIVND (reference sequence). V dropped 4 bases and J dropped 5 bases, with 14 bases sitting between them. CDR3 nucleotide sequence: TGTGCCAGTAGTAGTCTGGGGAGGAGGACTGAAGCTTTCTTT. Amino acids: CASSSLGRRTEAFF.